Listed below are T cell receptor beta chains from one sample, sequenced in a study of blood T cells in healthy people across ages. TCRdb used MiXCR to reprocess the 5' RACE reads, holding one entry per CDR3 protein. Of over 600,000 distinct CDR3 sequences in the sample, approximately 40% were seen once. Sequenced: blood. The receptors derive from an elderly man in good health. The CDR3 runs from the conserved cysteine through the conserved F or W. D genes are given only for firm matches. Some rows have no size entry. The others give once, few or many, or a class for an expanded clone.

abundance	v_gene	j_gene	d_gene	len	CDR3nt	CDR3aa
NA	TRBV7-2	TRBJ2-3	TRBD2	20	TGTGCCAGCAGCTTACGGGTAGCGGGGCATGCTACCCCCAGCACAGATACGCAGTATTTT	CASSLRVAGHATPSTDTQYF
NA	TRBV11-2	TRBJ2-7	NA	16	TGTGCCAGCAGCTTAATGGGAAACATTCAATCCTACGAGCAGTACTTC	CASSLMGNIQSYEQYF
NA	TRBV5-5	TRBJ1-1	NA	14	TGTGCCAGCAGCTCCGGATTGATGAACACTGAAGCTTTCTTT	CASSSGLMNTEAFF
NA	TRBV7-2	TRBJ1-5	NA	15	TGTGCCAGCAGCTTAGACGGGATGGCCAATCAGCCCCAGCATTTT	CASSLDGMANQPQHF
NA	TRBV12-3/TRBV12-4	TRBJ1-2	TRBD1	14	TGTGCCAGCAGCCCTGTGGGACAGGCCGGTGGCTACACCTTC	CASSPVGQAGGYTF
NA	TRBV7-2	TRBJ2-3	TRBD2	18	TGTGCCAGCAGCTCCCGGGGTAGGGGTAGCGGGGGGCCAGGTAACCAGTATTTT	CASSSRGRGSGGPGNQYF
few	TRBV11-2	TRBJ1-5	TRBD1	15	TGTGCCAGCAGCCCAGGGGGCCTTAGCAATCAGCCCCAGCATTTT	CASSPGGLSNQPQHF
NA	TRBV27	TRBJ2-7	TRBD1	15	TGTGCCAGCAGTGCCCCGGGACAGGCGTCCTACGAGCAGTACTTC	CASSAPGQASYEQYF
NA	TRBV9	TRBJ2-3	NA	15	TGTGCCAGCAGCACGCGCGCGGGAAGCACAGATACACAGTATTTT	CASSTRAGSTDTQYF
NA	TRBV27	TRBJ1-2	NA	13	TGTGCCAGCAGTGACCGACGGGCCAATGGCTACACCTTC	CASSDRRANGYTF
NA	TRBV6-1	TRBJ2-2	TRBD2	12	TGTGCCAGCAGTACTAGCGCCGGGGAGCTGTTTTTT	CASSTSAGELFF
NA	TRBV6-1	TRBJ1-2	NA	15	TGTGCCAGCAGTGGGACCTTACAGGGAACCTATGGCTACACCTTC	CASSGTLQGTYGYTF
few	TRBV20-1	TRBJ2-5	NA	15	TGCAGTGCTCGGGGGTCGCCAGGCAACGGAGAGACCCAGTACTTC	CSARGSPGNGETQYF
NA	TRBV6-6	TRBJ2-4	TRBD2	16	TGTGCCAGCAGGACTAGCGGGAGGTCCCTTTTATCTCCTCGGTACTTC	CASRTSGRSLLSPRYF
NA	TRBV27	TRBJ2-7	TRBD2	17	TGTGCCAGCAGTTTCCCACGCACTAGCGGGAGTAACAATGAGCAGTACTTC	CASSFPRTSGSNNEQYF
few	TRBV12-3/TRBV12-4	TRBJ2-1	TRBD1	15	TGTGCCAGCAGTCTCCGACAGGGGGATCTCAATGAGCAGTTCTTC	CASSLRQGDLNEQFF
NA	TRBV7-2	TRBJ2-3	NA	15	TGTGCCAGCAGCCTAACCGGGACCGACACAGATACGCAGTATTTT	CASSLTGTDTDTQYF
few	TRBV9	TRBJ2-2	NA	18	TGTGCCAGCAGCGTACAAGTGGGGGGGCTCTCAGGAACCGGGGAGCTGTTTTTT	CASSVQVGGLSGTGELFF
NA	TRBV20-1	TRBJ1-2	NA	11	TGCAGTGCTGATAATTACGGCGGCTACACCTTC	CSADNYGGYTF
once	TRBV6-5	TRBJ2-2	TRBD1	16	TGTGCCAGCAGTTACCCGACAGGGGCGAACACCGGGGAGCTGTTTTTT	CASSYPTGANTGELFF
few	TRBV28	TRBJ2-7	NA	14	TGTGCCAGCAGTTTGAGGGCAGACTCCTACGAGCAGTACTTC	CASSLRADSYEQYF
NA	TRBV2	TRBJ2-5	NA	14	TGTGCCAGCAGTGACCCTAGGGACACCTTGACCCAGTACTTC	CASSDPRDTLTQYF
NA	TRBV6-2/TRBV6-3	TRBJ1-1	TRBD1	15	TGTGCCAGCAGTTACTCTGCAGGGGGCATCACTGAAGCTTTCTTT	CASSYSAGGITEAFF
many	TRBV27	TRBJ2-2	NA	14	TGTGCCAGCACCCCGGGACACCTCACCGGGGAGCTGTTTTTT	CASTPGHLTGELFF
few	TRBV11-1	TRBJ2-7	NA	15	TGTGCCAGCAGCTTAGCGGAGGGGAGGAGCTACGAGCAGTACTTC	CASSLAEGRSYEQYF
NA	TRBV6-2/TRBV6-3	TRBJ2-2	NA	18	TGTGCCAGCAGTTACCCCTCCATAGGCCGGGGGAACACCGGGGAGCTGTTTTTT	CASSYPSIGRGNTGELFF
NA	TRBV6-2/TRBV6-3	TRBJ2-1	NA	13	TGTGCCAGCAGTTCGAGCTCCTACAGTGAGCAGTTCTTC	CASSSSSYSEQFF